Listed here are 32 T cell receptor beta chains from one sample, sequenced in a study of identical twins. TCRdb reprocessed the 5' RACE reads via MiXCR and lists one record per CDR3 protein. The sample yields fewer than 650,000 distinct CDR3 sequences, roughly 6.6% seen once. A further study also used this sample, focusing on yellow fever vaccine responses in identical twins.

The material sequenced was PBMCs. The receptors were gathered from a woman between 18 and 29 years old in good health.

This clonotype was recorded a few times. The chain uses TRBV29-1 and TRBJ2-2, with 7 bases fitting TRBD1. From germline, CDR1 is SQVTM and CDR2 ANQGSEA. This CDR3 is 14 amino acids long. J lost 3 bases, V lost 4 bases, and 5 bases had no gene match. The DNA of the CDR3 is TGCAGCGTTGCCCGGGACAGAGACACCGGGGAGCTGTTTTTT. Residues: CSVARDRDTGELFF.

In its sample, this clonotype was seen many times. V is TRBV29-1 and J is TRBJ1-3; D not resolved. The germline V and J ends were trimmed by 4 bases and 2 bases, with 12 bases remaining between them. The CDR3 totals 14 residues. Per the germline V gene, CDR1 is SQVTM and CDR2 is ANQGSEA. The DNA for the CDR3 is TGCAGCGTTGGAGTCCTTGGCCCTGGAAACACCATATATTTT. It is translated as CSVGVLGPGNTIYF.

This rearrangement joins TRBV12-3 or TRBV12-4 to TRBJ2-7; D is unclear. The CDR3 spans 13 residues. Deletions cut 1 base from V and 4 bases from J, with 8 bases between. The DNA for the CDR3 is TGTGCCAGCAGTTTAGGGGCAGTGTACGAGCAGTACGTC. Amino acid sequence: CASSLGAVYEQYV.

The J gene is TRBJ2-7, the V gene TRBV29-1; 8 nucleotides match TRBD1. The CDR3 runs 13 residues. Germline V CDR1 and CDR2: SQVTM, ANQGSEA. After removal of 5 bases from V and 2 bases from J, the junction contained 5 bases not matched to a gene. CDR3 sequence reads: CSVKGQGTYEQYF. The CDR3 nucleotides read TGCAGCGTTAAAGGACAGGGTACCTACGAGCAGTACTTC.

This clonotype was counted at least ten times. The chain links TRBV4-1 to TRBJ2-3; 10 nucleotides line up with TRBD2. This CDR3 is built from 18 residues. Germline lookup yields CDR1 MGHRA and CDR2 YSYEKL. V dropped 0 bases and J dropped 5; count of bases not matched to a gene: 11. The CDR3 bases are TGCGCCAGCAGCCAAGAGTCAGCGGGAGGGCGAAGGGGAGATACGCAGTATTTT. This sequence encodes CASSQESAGGRRGDTQYF.

The chain uses TRBV5-1 and TRBJ1-1, with a possible D match to TRBD1 (5 bases). Trimming took 2 bases from V and 4 from J, leaving 12 bases between them. CDR1 SGHRS and CDR2 YFSETQ come from the germline V gene. This CDR3 is 14 amino acids long. DNA for the CDR3: TGCGCCAGCAGCTTAGAGTGGGGCGGCACTGAAGCTTTCTTT. Its translation is CASSLEWGGTEAFF.

This clonotype was recorded at least ten times. The chain is built from TRBV5-1 and TRBJ1-5; no reliable D call. Germline V gene data show CDR1 as SGHRS and CDR2 as YFSETQ. Trimming removed 2 bases at V and 3 bases at J, with 6 bases between. The CDR3 loop spans 13 amino acids. In DNA form, the CDR3 reads TGCGCCAGCAGCTTATCAGACAATCAGCCCCAGCATTTT. Its protein product is CASSLSDNQPQHF.

This clonotype was seen repeatedly, ten times or more. This chain links TRBV10-3 with TRBJ1-2, with no clear D. With 8 bases removed from V and 6 bases from J, the gap between germline ends came to 10 bases. The CDR3 contains 11 residues. The germline V gene has CDR1 ENHRY and CDR2 SYGVKD. The CDR3 DNA reads TGTGCCATCGAGCGGAGCGATGGCTACACCTTC. Its protein product is CAIERSDGYTF.

This clonotype came up many times. The chain carries TRBV11-1 and TRBJ2-1; 16 positions match TRBD2. V trimming: 6 bases; J trimming: 8 bases; junction bases outside the gene matches: 16. Germline V gene data show CDR1 as SGHAT and CDR2 as FQDESV (reference sequence). This CDR3 spans 19 amino acids. CDR3 nucleotides: TGTGCCAGCAGTTTACAGGGACTAGCGGGAGGGCCAGGCCTTTATGAGCAGTTCTTC. Its translation is CASSLQGLAGGPGLYEQFF.

This clonotype showed up just a few times. This chain uses TRBV19 with TRBJ1-4, with 8 bases matching TRBD1. CDR3 length equals 16 residues. Trimming at V came to 6 bases and at J to 2 bases, leaving 8 bases not matched to a gene. The germline V gene encodes CDR1 LNHDA and CDR2 SQIVND (reference sequence). CDR3 amino acids: CASSRTGRSTNEKLFF. The CDR3 nucleotides are TGTGCCAGTAGCCGGACAGGGCGGTCGACTAATGAAAAACTGTTTTTT.

The chain couples TRBV6-1 to TRBJ2-5, with 14 positions matching TRBD2. The CDR3 has 14 amino acids. Germline-derived CDR1 and CDR2 are MNHNS and SASEGT. Unmatched junction bases numbered 5, after V lost 10 bases and J lost 4 bases. DNA for the CDR3: TGTGCCACCCGGACTAGCGGGGGGAGAGAGACCCAGTACTTC. This encodes CATRTSGGRETQYF.

This clonotype has a count of ten or more. The chain carries TRBV2 and TRBJ2-5, with 7 bases matching TRBD2. This CDR3 has 19 residues. Germline CDR1 is SNHLY and CDR2 is FYNNEI. V lost 3 bases and J lost 1; bases outside the gene matches: 17. The CDR3 sequence: CASSDRVQRGRESQETQYF. The CDR3 coding sequence is TGTGCCAGCAGTGACCGGGTACAGCGTGGGCGGGAGTCCCAAGAGACCCAGTACTTC.

The sample holds many counts of this clonotype. The chain has TRBV3-1 and TRBJ2-7, with D hard to call. The CDR3 covers 13 residues. The V end was cut by 4 bases, the J end by 2 bases, with 9 bases between. Germline assignment: CDR1 LGHDT and CDR2 YNNKEL (reference sequence). CDR3 in amino acids: CASSPLEAYEQYF. CDR3 sequence (DNA): TGTGCCAGCAGCCCTTTGGAAGCCTACGAGCAGTACTTC.

The sample holds many counts of this clonotype. The chain joins TRBV6-1 to TRBJ2-1; 8 nucleotides align to TRBD2. CDR3 length: 13 residues. Unmatched junction bases numbered 5, after V lost 6 bases and J lost 7 bases. In germline, CDR1 is MNHNS, CDR2 SASEGT. For the CDR3, the DNA is TGTGCCAGCAGGAGAGCGGGGGTTAATGAGCAGTTCTTC. It translates to CASRRAGVNEQFF.

Only a few counts were recorded for this clonotype. This sequence joins TRBV5-1 and TRBJ2-7; tentative D call: TRBD1 (6 bases). The germline gives CDR1 SGHRS, CDR2 YFSETQ. Trimming left V 4 bases short and J 5 bases short, with 22 bases between. This CDR3 is 16 amino acids long. The CDR3 region has the DNA TGCGCCAGCAGCCCGGGACACCGACTTACAAACAACGAGCAGTACGTC. Protein: CASSPGHRLTNNEQYV.

This clonotype showed up just a few times. V gene TRBV2 combines with J gene TRBJ2-1; 12 bases match TRBD2. Per the germline V gene, CDR1 is SNHLY and CDR2 is FYNNEI. This CDR3 contains 16 residues. Trimming at V came to 6 bases and at J to 8 bases, leaving 11 bases not matched to a gene. CDR3 residues: CASRVGLAGFTDEQFF. CDR3 bases: TGTGCCAGCAGGGTTGGACTAGCGGGGTTTACCGATGAGCAGTTCTTC.

The table lists this clonotype with many counts. The chain employs TRBV5-1 and TRBJ1-5; D is unresolved. Trimming cost V 4 bases and J 4 bases, with 9 bases left between them. CDR1 and CDR2 from the germline V gene are SGHRS and YFSETQ. The CDR3 totals 13 residues. CDR3 loop: CASSRERNQPQHF. DNA of the CDR3: TGCGCCAGCAGCAGAGAAAGGAATCAGCCCCAGCATTTT.

CDR3 DNA sequence: TGTGCCAGCAGTTCGATGTACCGGCAGCCCTCTGGAAACACCATATATTTT. Its protein product is CASSSMYRQPSGNTIYF. J is TRBJ1-3 and V is TRBV6-5, with D uncertain. In germline, CDR1 is MNHEY, CDR2 SVGAGI. This CDR3 has 17 amino acids. V lost 4 bases to trimming and J lost 0 bases, with 16 bases between them.

The chain links TRBV14 to TRBJ1-6; D gene unclear. The CDR3 runs to 14 residues. V was cut by 1 base and J by 7 bases, with 8 bases left in between. The V gene's germline CDR1 is SGHDN and CDR2 FVKESK. The CDR3 is CASSQVDPNSPLHF. DNA of the CDR3: TGTGCCAGCAGCCAAGTTGACCCAAATTCACCCCTCCACTTT.

Many counts were recorded for this clonotype. The chain joins TRBV14 to TRBJ1-1; unclear D gene. This CDR3 comprises 11 residues. V lost 7 bases and J lost 4, with 7 bases in between. From germline, CDR1 is SGHDN and CDR2 FVKESK. The CDR3 spells CASTRGTEAFF. CDR3 sequence (DNA): TGTGCCAGCACCCGCGGCACTGAAGCTTTCTTT.

This clonotype occurred many times. The chain uses TRBV28 and TRBJ2-7, with 8 bases fitting TRBD2. The CDR3 sequence is 15 residues long. V gave up 5 bases and J gave up 1 base; unmatched junction bases: 7. Germline V gene data show CDR1 as MDHEN and CDR2 as SYDVKM. CDR3 sequence: CASSSLSGRSYEQYF. CDR3 coding DNA: TGTGCCAGCAGTAGCCTAAGCGGGAGATCCTACGAGCAGTACTTC.

The chain combines TRBV4-2 with TRBJ2-5; D is uncertain. CDR3 length: 15 residues. The germline V gene has CDR1 LGHNA and CDR2 YNFKEQ. Trimming removed 1 base at V and 5 bases at J, with 14 bases between. DNA of the CDR3: TGTGCCAGCAGCCAAGCAGAGGTTAGCAGGGAGACCCAGTACTTC. It encodes CASSQAEVSRETQYF.

This clonotype has ten or more counts. The chain is built from TRBV4-1 and TRBJ2-5; TRBD2 matches at 8 bases. The trim removed 0 bases at V and 0 bases at J, leaving 6 bases unmatched. The CDR3 runs 17 residues. The germline V gene has CDR1 MGHRA and CDR2 YSYEKL. The CDR3: CASSQDRTSGYQETQYF. The CDR3 DNA is TGCGCCAGCAGCCAAGATCGCACTAGCGGTTACCAAGAGACCCAGTACTTC.

CDR3 coding DNA: TGTGCCAGCATCCGCGGGGCAGAGGAGACCCAGTACTTC. Translated, it gives CASIRGAEETQYF. This chain joins TRBV7-4 and TRBJ2-5; D might be TRBD2 (6 bases). In germline, CDR1 is SGHVT, CDR2 SQSDAQ. With 7 bases removed from V and 5 bases from J, the gap between germline ends came to 14 bases. The length of the CDR3 is 13 residues.

The chain joins TRBV13 to TRBJ2-2, with a possible D match to TRBD1 (6 bases). CDR1 is PRHDT, CDR2 FYEKMQ, per germline (reference sequence). V lost 5 bases and J 1 base, leaving 11 bases between the germline ends. The CDR3 consists of 15 residues. CDR3 nucleotide sequence: TGTGCCAGCAGCCATTGGACAGAGAACACCGGGGAGCTGTTTTTT. Protein product: CASSHWTENTGELFF.

The chain employs TRBV20-1 and TRBJ2-5, with D possibly matching TRBD2 (6 bases). Trimming removed 0 bases from V and 5 bases from J, with 16 bases in between. The CDR3 has 15 amino acids. Per the germline V gene, CDR1 is DFQATT and CDR2 is SNEGSKA (reference sequence). The CDR3 DNA follows: TGCAGTGCTAGAGACACTCTAGCGTTGGGGGAGACCCAGTACTTC. This sequence encodes CSARDTLALGETQYF.

V gene TRBV5-1 combines with J gene TRBJ2-1, with 7 positions matching TRBD2. V was pared by 1 base and J by 3 bases, with 4 bases of the junction left unmatched. Germline V gene lookup returns CDR1 SGHRS and CDR2 YFSETQ. CDR3 length: 15 amino acids. The CDR3 is CASSLRAGNYNEQFF. CDR3 DNA sequence: TGCGCCAGCAGCTTGAGAGCGGGAAACTACAATGAGCAGTTCTTC.

V and J are TRBV29-1 and TRBJ1-5; 7 bases fit TRBD1. Trimming took 0 bases from V and 7 from J; bases not matched to a gene: 6. Germline loops: CDR1 SQVTM, CDR2 ANQGSEA. This CDR3 is 14 amino acids long. This chain's CDR3 is CSVEEGGAGQPQHF. CDR3 nucleotides: TGCAGCGTTGAAGAAGGGGGCGCGGGACAGCCCCAGCATTTT.

The genes are TRBV7-9 and TRBJ1-4, with D uncertain. This CDR3 spans 17 amino acids. Germline CDR1 reads SEHNR; CDR2 reads FQNEAQ (reference sequence). Trimming shortened V by 1 base and J by 2 bases, and 14 bases separated the two germline ends. This chain's CDR3 is CASSLVGLSLTNEKLFF. CDR3 DNA: TGTGCCAGCAGCTTAGTGGGATTGAGTCTTACTAATGAAAAACTGTTTTTT.

The chain combines TRBV4-1 with TRBJ2-5; D is uncertain. The CDR3 extends over 14 amino acids. Per the germline V gene, CDR1 is MGHRA and CDR2 is YSYEKL. The V end lost 1 base, the J end lost 4 bases, and 10 bases lay between the germline ends. The CDR3 DNA reads as TGCGCCAGCAGCCAAGTCCCGGACCGAGAGACCCAGTACTTC. It encodes CASSQVPDRETQYF.

The V call is TRBV12-3 or TRBV12-4, the J call TRBJ1-5; maybe TRBD1 (6 bases). This CDR3 has 14 residues. V was shortened by 5 bases and J by 3 bases, with 11 bases between the two germline ends. The CDR3 protein is CASSPGHNNQPQHF. DNA of the CDR3: TGTGCCAGCAGTCCGGGACACAACAATCAGCCCCAGCATTTT.

There are many counts of this clonotype. The V gene is TRBV7-9, the J gene TRBJ2-1, with 7 bases aligning to TRBD2. The CDR3 covers 13 residues. Germline-derived CDR1 and CDR2 are SEHNR and FQNEAQ (reference sequence). Trimming took 1 base from V and 8 from J; bases not matched to a gene: 2. CDR3 coding DNA: TGTGCCAGCAGCTTAGGGCTAGCGGATGAGCAGTTCTTC. This gives the protein CASSLGLADEQFF.